The 6 T cell receptor beta chains below all came from one sample that was sequenced in a study of shared T cell receptors in the human thymus (dated by TCRdb to about 2021). Library preparation was by the immunoSEQ multiplex PCR assay. This immuneACCESS table, as held by TCRdb, lists in-frame sequences with V and J called but not all clones. Of the missing ones, under half trace to an unresolved V gene in checked studies; the others have no known cause. The sample profile shows 630,000 or so clones; about 87% of them were found once. The ten largest account for 0.0094% of the sample. The sample also formed part of further work on human thymus T cells.

Sequencing used thymocytes. The receptors derive from a boy in the first two years of life with a congenital heart defect. Donor details come from another sample of the same person, matched by shared clones.

This chain joins TRBV10-3 and TRBJ1-1; TRBD1 matches at 8 bases. CDR3 length equals 15 residues. Per the germline V gene, CDR1 is ENHRY and CDR2 is SYGVKD. After removal of 2 bases from V and 3 bases from J, the junction contained 5 bases not matched to a gene. CDR3 in amino acids: CAISEVDRVDTEAFF. Here the CDR3 DNA reads TGTGCCATCAGTGAGGTGGACAGGGTGGACACTGAAGCTTTCTTT.

The CDR3 spells CASSVLAGGFETQYF. As DNA, the CDR3 is TGTGCCAGCAGCGTTTTAGCGGGGGGTTTTGAGACCCAGTACTTC. The chain has TRBV9 and TRBJ2-5, with TRBD2 identical over 10 bases. V lost 2 bases and J lost 5; bases outside the gene matches: 6. The CDR3 runs to 15 residues. Germline lookup yields CDR1 SGDLS and CDR2 YYNGEE.

This chain joins TRBV7-9 and TRBJ2-1; no reliable D call. Trimming took off 5 bases at V and 3 bases at J, with 11 bases between the two ends. CDR1 is SEHNR and CDR2 is FQNEAQ in the germline V gene (reference sequence). The CDR3 is made up of 14 amino acids. The CDR3 nucleotides read TGTGCCAGCAGCCCCCCCCAGGTCTACAATGAGCAGTTCTTC. It translates to CASSPPQVYNEQFF. The whole variable domain, remainder taken from reference TRBV7-9 and TRBJ2-1, is DTGVSQNPRHKITKRGQNVTFRCDPISEHNRLYWYRQTLGQGPEFLTYFQNEAQLEKSRLLSDRFSAERPKGSFSTLEIQRTEQGDSAMYLCASSPPQVYNEQFFGPGTRLTVL.

The genes are TRBV7-8 and TRBJ1-2; TRBD1 matches 9 bases. CDR3 length: 16 amino acids. Per germline, CDR1 SGHVS and CDR2 FQNEAQ. J lost 4 bases, V lost 4 bases, and 10 bases had no gene match. The CDR3 DNA is TGTGCCAGCAGCTCCGGACGGACAGGGGTAGGCTATGGCTACACCTTC. Encoded protein: CASSSGRTGVGYGYTF.

The chain combines TRBV6-5 with TRBJ2-1; 10 bases line up with TRBD2. The CDR3 spans 15 residues. Unmatched junction bases numbered 10, after V lost 7 bases and J lost 7 bases. Germline assignment: CDR1 MNHEY and CDR2 SVGAGI. CDR3 DNA: TGTGCCAGCAAAATAGCGGGGGGCCTTTGGAATGAGCAGTTCTTC. Amino acids: CASKIAGGLWNEQFF.

The gene calls are TRBV28 and TRBJ1-2; no definite D call. Trimming took off 4 bases at V and 7 bases at J, with 7 bases between the two ends. Germline CDR1 and CDR2: MDHEN and SYDVKM. The CDR3 sequence is 11 residues long. Here the CDR3 DNA reads TGTGCCAGCAGTTCGCGAAGTGGCTACACCTTC. The encoded protein is CASSSRSGYTF.